Below, 27 T cell receptor beta chains from the same sample are listed, as sequenced in a study of cytomegalovirus exposure and HLA in healthy donors. Amplification used 60 Vbeta primers and 13 Jbeta primers. This table comes from immunoSEQ multiplex PCR, and its TCRdb copy is limited to in-frame clones, with some not included. The sample gives over 150,000 clones, roughly three quarters of which show up once; 7% to 9% is in the top ten. Specimen: PBMCs. Receptors were obtained from a male donor in good health and CMV-seropositive.

The chain is built from TRBV7-8 and TRBJ2-3; D may be TRBD2 (7 bases). Germline loops: CDR1 SGHVS, CDR2 FQNEAQ. Trimming pared 5 bases from V and 1 base from J, leaving 19 bases between. The CDR3 runs 17 residues. CDR3 bases: TGTGCCAGCAGCCCGATCGGTGCGGGGGCCCGCACAGATACGCAGTATTTT. Translating it yields CASSPIGAGARTDTQYF. Filled out from reference TRBV7-8 and TRBJ2-3, the complete variable domain reads GAGVSQSPRYKVAKRGQDVALRCDPISGHVSLFWYQQALGQGPEFLTYFQNEAQLDKSGLPSDRFFAERPEGSVSTLKIQRTQQEDSAVYLCASSPIGAGARTDTQYFGPGTRLTVL.

The count of this clone is one. The chain is built from TRBV7-3 and TRBJ2-3; 10 nucleotides agree with TRBD2. V was clipped by 4 bases and J by 4 bases; unmatched bases: 5. This CDR3 comprises 15 residues. Germline V gives CDR1 SGHTA, CDR2 FQGTGA. This chain's CDR3 is CASSSAGGRADTQYF. The CDR3 DNA follows: TGTGCCAGCAGCTCAGCGGGGGGGCGGGCAGATACGCAGTATTTT.

The V call is TRBV7-3, the J call TRBJ2-3; 8 bases are shared with TRBD1. Losses at the gene ends were 4 bases for V and 2 bases for J; bases not matched to a gene: 2. The CDR3 has 14 residues. Germline V lookup: CDR1 SGHTA, CDR2 FQGTGA. The CDR3 DNA follows: TGTGCCAGCAGCTCACAGGGGGTCACAGATACGCAGTATTTT. This codes for CASSSQGVTDTQYF. The whole variable domain, remainder taken from reference TRBV7-3 and TRBJ2-3, is GAGVSQTPSNKVTEKGKYVELRCDPISGHTALYWYRQSLGQGPEFLIYFQGTGAADDSGLPNDRFFAVRPEGSVSTLKIQRTERGDSAVYLCASSSQGVTDTQYFGPGTRLTVL.

The chain combines TRBV7-9 with TRBJ2-6; the D gene is possibly TRBD1 (6 bases). The CDR3 sequence is 17 residues long. V lost 5 bases and J lost 0, with 14 bases in between. Germline loops: CDR1 SEHNR, CDR2 FQNEAQ (reference sequence). Here the CDR3 DNA reads TGTGCCAGCAGCACAAGACAGGAGTACTCTGGGGCCAACGTCCTGACTTTC. Amino acid sequence: CASSTRQEYSGANVLTF.

The rearrangement links TRBV25-1 to TRBJ2-3; 7 bases are shared with TRBD2. CDR1 MGHDK and CDR2 SYGVNS come from the germline V gene. The CDR3 sequence is 17 residues long. V was pared by 0 bases and J by 1 base, with 7 bases of the junction left unmatched. This chain's CDR3 is CASSEYSGGPGTDTQYF. CDR3 DNA: TGTGCCAGCAGTGAATATTCGGGGGGACCTGGCACAGATACGCAGTATTTT.

This rearrangement joins TRBV6-1 to TRBJ1-1; TRBD1 might be the D (6 bases). The CDR3 is 15 residues long. Germline V gene lookup returns CDR1 MNHNS and CDR2 SASEGT. Trimming cost V 5 bases and J 2 bases, with 15 bases left between them. The CDR3 protein is CASSQSDSLNTEAFF. The CDR3 region has the DNA TGTGCCAGCAGTCAATCGGACAGTCTTAACACTGAAGCTTTCTTT.

The rearrangement links TRBV7-9 to TRBJ1-1; D gene uncertain. CDR3 length equals 17 residues. V shed 5 bases and J shed 0 bases, with 19 bases lying between them. The germline V gene encodes CDR1 SEHNR and CDR2 FQNEAQ (reference sequence). This CDR3 reads CASSLQPPVPVNTEAFF. The CDR3 coding sequence is TGTGCCAGCAGCCTCCAACCCCCGGTACCGGTGAACACTGAAGCTTTCTTT.

This clone came up once. The chain links TRBV2 to TRBJ1-4; D perhaps matches TRBD1 (6 bases). The V gene lost 5 bases and the J gene lost 12 bases, with 19 bases spanning the gap. The CDR3 runs 14 residues. The germline CDR1 and CDR2 sequences are SNHLY and FYNNEI. Written as DNA, the CDR3 is TGTGCCAGCAGTTTCCGGACAGAGAGCCGCGAACTGTTTTTT. Its protein is CASSFRTESRELFF. The full variable domain, its missing parts supplied by reference TRBV2 and TRBJ1-4, is EPEVTQTPSHQVTQMGQEVILRCVPISNHLYFYWYRQILGQKVEFLVSFYNNEISEKSEIFDDQFSVERPDGSNFTLKIRSTKLEDSAMYFCASSFRTESRELFFGSGTQLSVL.

The chain carries TRBV7-8 and TRBJ2-3; 9 nucleotides match TRBD2. Germline trimming cut 5 bases from V and 2 bases from J; bases unmatched to any gene: 5. Germline V CDR1 and CDR2: SGHVS, FQNEAQ. This CDR3 is 15 amino acids long. CDR3 sequence: CASSGLAFYTDTQYF. The CDR3 DNA sequence: TGTGCCAGCAGCGGACTAGCGTTCTACACAGATACGCAGTATTTT.

This clone was recorded only once. The rearrangement links TRBV19 to TRBJ2-2, with D perhaps TRBD1 (6 bases). The CDR3 spans 15 residues. V was trimmed by 3 bases and J by 1 base, leaving 9 bases between them. Germline assignment: CDR1 LNHDA and CDR2 SQIVND (reference sequence). CDR3 sequence (DNA): TGTGCCAGTAGTATTGGCAGGGGGAACACCGGGGAGCTGTTTTTT. Translation: CASSIGRGNTGELFF.

In this sample, this clone turned up once. The gene calls are TRBV7-2 and TRBJ1-6; a possible D gene is TRBD1 (5 bases). CDR1 is SGHTA, CDR2 FQGNSA, per germline. Trimming took off 2 bases at V and 7 bases at J, with 15 bases between the two ends. This CDR3 comprises 16 residues. In DNA, the CDR3 is TGTGCCAGCAGCTTACCGGACGGGGGAGACAATTCACCCCTCCACTTT. It encodes CASSLPDGGDNSPLHF.

The rearrangement uses TRBV7-9 and TRBJ2-3; TRBD1 matches at 10 bases. In germline, CDR1 is SEHNR, CDR2 FQNEAQ (reference sequence). The ends lost 5 bases at V and 6 bases at J; junction bases unmatched: 20. CDR3 length: 19 amino acids. The CDR3 DNA reads as TGTGCCAGCAGCCCGGGGGACAGGGGTTATCGGCAGAGAACTGATACGCAGTATTTT. Protein sequence: CASSPGDRGYRQRTDTQYF.

The V call is TRBV6-5, the J call TRBJ1-1, with D possibly TRBD1 on 6 matching bases. V dropped 6 bases and J dropped 4 bases, with 15 bases sitting between them. CDR1 is MNHEY and CDR2 is SVGAGI in the germline V gene. The CDR3 is made up of 14 amino acids. This CDR3 reads CASRSQGVGTEAFF. The CDR3 DNA reads as TGTGCCAGCAGGTCACAGGGTGTGGGCACTGAAGCTTTCTTT.

This clone was seen a handful of times. This chain links TRBV4-2 with TRBJ1-1; D is ambiguous. Trimming removed 0 bases from V and 0 bases from J, with 11 bases in between. This CDR3 region has 16 residues. Germline assignment: CDR1 LGHNA and CDR2 YNFKEQ. In DNA form, the CDR3 reads TGTGCCAGCAGCCAAGATTTGCACAGCATGAACACTGAAGCTTTCTTT. As protein: CASSQDLHSMNTEAFF.

The rearrangement uses TRBV5-4 and TRBJ2-3, with 8 bases matching TRBD2. This CDR3 region has 16 residues. Germline V gene lookup returns CDR1 SGHNT and CDR2 YYREEE (reference sequence). V was clipped by 2 bases and J by 5 bases; unmatched bases: 10. In DNA, the CDR3 is TGTGCCAGCAGCTTAGGCGGGGGGAACCTGGGAGATACGCAGTATTTT. Its translation: CASSLGGGNLGDTQYF.

The chain uses TRBV19 and TRBJ2-7, with 8 bases matching TRBD1. The V and J ends lost 4 bases and 5 bases, in that order; junction bases with no gene match: 4. Germline CDR1 reads LNHDA; CDR2 reads SQIVND (reference sequence). The CDR3 length is 13 residues. The CDR3 loop is CASSRQGSHEQYF. CDR3 DNA: TGTGCCAGTAGTAGACAGGGGTCCCACGAGCAGTACTTC. The whole variable domain, remainder taken from reference TRBV19 and TRBJ2-7, is DGGITQSPKYLFRKEGQNVTLSCEQNLNHDAMYWYRQDPGQGLRLIYYSQIVNDFQKGDIAEGYSVSREKKESFPLTVTSAQKNPTAFYLCASSRQGSHEQYFGPGTRLTVT.

This clone was detected only a few times. The rearrangement joins TRBV4-3 to TRBJ1-2; weak D call: TRBD1 (5 bases). Germline V gene lookup returns CDR1 LGHNA and CDR2 YSLEER. The CDR3 length is 14 residues. The germline V and J ends were trimmed by 2 bases and 7 bases, with 14 bases remaining between them. The CDR3 nucleotides read TGCGCCAGCAGCCAATACGCTGGGGGGGGTGGCTACACCTTC. It specifies CASSQYAGGGGYTF.

The rearrangement links TRBV27 to TRBJ2-6; possible D gene TRBD2, 6 bases. The V and J ends lost 1 base and 4 bases respectively, with 14 bases between them. Germline loops: CDR1 MNHEY, CDR2 SMNVEV (reference sequence). This CDR3 comprises 17 residues. The CDR3 nucleotides read TGTGCCAGCAGTTTATTGGCACGGGAGTACGGGGCCAACGTCCTGACTTTC. It translates to CASSLLAREYGANVLTF.

The chain carries TRBV7-9 and TRBJ2-2; TRBD2 matches 11 bases. V dropped 6 bases and J dropped 5; count of bases not matched to a gene: 11. Germline-derived CDR1 and CDR2 are SEHNR and FQNEAQ (reference sequence). CDR3 length: 17 residues. CDR3 residues: CASRRLAGTYGTGELFF. The CDR3 DNA reads TGTGCCAGCAGGAGACTAGCGGGGACGTATGGGACCGGGGAGCTGTTTTTT.

The V and J genes are TRBV7-2 and TRBJ2-7; 7 bases agree with TRBD2. Germline assignment: CDR1 SGHTA and CDR2 FQGNSA. V lost 5 bases and J lost 2; bases outside the gene matches: 9. The length of the CDR3 is 15 residues. The CDR3 DNA sequence: TGTGCCAGCAGCCCCGGCGGGGGTATAACCTACGAGCAGTACTTC. Amino acid sequence: CASSPGGGITYEQYF.

Comments on this clone: An end of the junction does not agree with germline; a read error may underlie this. CDR3 sequence reads: CSSSSTFQGADAFF. The DNA of the CDR3 is TGTTCCAGCAGCTCCACCTTTCAGGGGGCGGACGCTTTCTTT. The genes are TRBV7-9 and TRBJ1-1; 8 positions match TRBD1. Per germline, CDR1 SEHNR and CDR2 FQNEAQ (reference sequence). CDR3 length equals 14 residues.

The V gene is TRBV9, the J gene TRBJ2-1; D is perhaps TRBD2 (5 bases). The germline CDR1 and CDR2 sequences are SGDLS and YYNGEE. V lost 1 base to trimming and J lost 4 bases, with 12 bases between them. The CDR3 totals 15 residues. CDR3 bases: TGTGCCAGCAGCGTAAGGGCGGGCGAATACAATGAGCAGTTCTTC. Translated, it gives CASSVRAGEYNEQFF.

The rearrangement joins TRBV11-2 to TRBJ2-1; TRBD2 aligns across 8 bases. The germline V gene encodes CDR1 SGHAT and CDR2 FQNNGV. V lost 6 bases and J lost 6; bases outside the gene matches: 16. This CDR3 has 17 amino acids. For the CDR3, the DNA is TGTGCCAGCAGTTCCACCTGGGGCGGGGGGACCGGCAATGAGCAGTTCTTC. Protein sequence: CASSSTWGGGTGNEQFF.

The rearrangement links TRBV10-1 to TRBJ2-2; TRBD1 matches at 11 bases. CDR3 length: 16 amino acids. CDR1 and CDR2 (germline): WNHNN, SYGVQD (reference sequence). V lost 3 bases and J lost 3; bases outside the gene matches: 3. The CDR3 here is CASSDQGQGDTGELFF. CDR3 bases: TGCGCCAGCAGTGATCAGGGACAGGGGGACACCGGGGAGCTGTTTTTT.

V usage is TRBV2 and J usage is TRBJ2-5; 10 bases match TRBD1. V dropped 10 bases and J dropped 2; count of bases not matched to a gene: 4. The CDR3 runs to 13 residues. Germline V gene sequence: CDR1 SNHLY, CDR2 FYNNEI. In DNA form, the CDR3 reads TGTGCCACCCGACAGGGGGCACAAGAGACCCAGTACTTC. Translated: CATRQGAQETQYF.

The chain couples TRBV19 to TRBJ2-7; 9 bases are shared with TRBD1. Germline CDR1 reads LNHDA; CDR2 reads SQIVND (reference sequence). With V trimmed by 5 bases and J by 4 bases, 6 bases remained unmatched. The CDR3 consists of 14 residues. CDR3 sequence: CASSGGTGFYEQYF. Here the CDR3 DNA reads TGTGCCAGTAGTGGAGGGACAGGGTTTTACGAGCAGTACTTC.

This clone was detected only a few times. The chain carries TRBV6-5 and TRBJ1-1; D not resolved. Germline lookup yields CDR1 MNHEY and CDR2 SVGAGI. The V and J ends lost 6 bases and 1 base respectively, with 12 bases between them. The CDR3 sequence is 14 residues long. The CDR3 loop reads CASRNLYWNTEAFF. The CDR3, as DNA: TGTGCCAGCAGGAACCTATATTGGAACACTGAAGCTTTCTTT.